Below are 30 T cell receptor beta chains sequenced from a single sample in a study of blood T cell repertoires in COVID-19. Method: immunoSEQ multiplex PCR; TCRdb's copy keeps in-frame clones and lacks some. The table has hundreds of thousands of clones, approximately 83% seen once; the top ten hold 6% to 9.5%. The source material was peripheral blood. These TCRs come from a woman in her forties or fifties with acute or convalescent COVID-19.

The CDR3 is CASSGTGGPSYEQYF. CDR3 DNA: TGTGCCAGCAGCGGGACAGGGGGTCCCTCCTACGAGCAGTACTTC. The gene calls are TRBV9 and TRBJ2-7; 10 positions agree with TRBD1. The CDR3 has 15 residues. The germline V gene has CDR1 SGDLS and CDR2 YYNGEE. V shed 3 bases and J 0 bases; nucleotides not matched to a gene: 3.

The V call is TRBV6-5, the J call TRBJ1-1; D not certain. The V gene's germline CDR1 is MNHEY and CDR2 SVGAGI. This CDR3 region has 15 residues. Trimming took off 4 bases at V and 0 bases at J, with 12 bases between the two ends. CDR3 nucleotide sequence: TGTGCCAGCAGTTTCGTTTCTCAGATGAACACTGAAGCTTTCTTT. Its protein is CASSFVSQMNTEAFF.

CDR3 nucleotides: TGCGCCAGCAGTGATATGACAGGGGGAAACACTGAAGCTTTCTTT. Its translation: CASSDMTGGNTEAFF. The chain couples TRBV10-1 to TRBJ1-1; 9 positions agree with TRBD1. Germline V gene lookup returns CDR1 WNHNN and CDR2 SYGVQD (reference sequence). This CDR3 is built from 15 residues. Trimming cost V 3 bases and J 2 bases; bases outside gene matches: 4.

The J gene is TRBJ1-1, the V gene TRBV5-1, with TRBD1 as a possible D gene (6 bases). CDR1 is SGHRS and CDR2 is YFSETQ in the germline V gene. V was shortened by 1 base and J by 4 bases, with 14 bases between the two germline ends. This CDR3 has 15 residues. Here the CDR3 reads CASSLFSGTTTEAFF. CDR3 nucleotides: TGCGCCAGCAGCTTGTTTTCCGGGACAACCACTGAAGCTTTCTTT.

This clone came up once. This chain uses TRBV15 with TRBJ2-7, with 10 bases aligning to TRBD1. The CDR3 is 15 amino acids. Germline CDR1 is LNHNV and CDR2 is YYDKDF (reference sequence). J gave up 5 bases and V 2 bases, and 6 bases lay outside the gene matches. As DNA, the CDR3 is TGTGCCACCAGCAGACGACAGGGGGCGCCGAACGAGCAGTACTTC. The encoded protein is CATSRRQGAPNEQYF.

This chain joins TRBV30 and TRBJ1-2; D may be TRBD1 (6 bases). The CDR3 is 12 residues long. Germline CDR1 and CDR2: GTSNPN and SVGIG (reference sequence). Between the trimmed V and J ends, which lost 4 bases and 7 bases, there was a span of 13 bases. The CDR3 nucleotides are TGTGCCTGGAACCCAGGGGCGGTTGGCTACACCTTC. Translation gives CAWNPGAVGYTF. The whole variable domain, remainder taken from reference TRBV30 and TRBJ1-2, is SQTIHQWPATLVQPVGSPLSLECTVEGTSNPNLYWYRQAAGRGLQLLFYSVGIGQISSEVPQNLSASRPQDRQFILSSKKLLLSDSGFYLCAWNPGAVGYTFGSGTRLTVV.

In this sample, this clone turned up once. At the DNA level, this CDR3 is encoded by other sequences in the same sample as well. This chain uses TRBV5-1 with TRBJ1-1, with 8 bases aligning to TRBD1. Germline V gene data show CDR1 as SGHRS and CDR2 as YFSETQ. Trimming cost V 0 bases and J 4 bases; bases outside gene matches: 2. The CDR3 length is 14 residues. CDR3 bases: TGCGCCAGCAGCTTGGGCAGGGGGCTCACTGAAGCTTTCTTT. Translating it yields CASSLGRGLTEAFF. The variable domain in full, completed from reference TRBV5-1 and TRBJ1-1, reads KAGVTQTPRYLIKTRGQQVTLSCSPISGHRSVSWYQQTPGQGLQFLFEYFSETQRNKGNFPGRFSGRQFSNSRSEMNVSTLELGDSALYLCASSLGRGLTEAFFGQGTRLTVV.

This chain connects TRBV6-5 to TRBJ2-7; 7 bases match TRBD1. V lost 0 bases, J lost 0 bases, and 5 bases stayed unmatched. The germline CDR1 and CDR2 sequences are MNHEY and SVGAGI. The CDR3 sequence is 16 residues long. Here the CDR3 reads CASSYSKGQISYEQYF. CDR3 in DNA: TGTGCCAGCAGTTACTCGAAGGGACAGATCTCCTACGAGCAGTACTTC.

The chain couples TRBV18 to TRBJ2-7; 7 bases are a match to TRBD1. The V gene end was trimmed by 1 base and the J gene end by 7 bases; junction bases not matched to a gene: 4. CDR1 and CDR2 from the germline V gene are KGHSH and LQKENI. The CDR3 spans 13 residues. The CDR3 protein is CASSPQGAGEQYF. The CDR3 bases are TGTGCCAGCTCACCACAGGGGGCAGGAGAGCAGTACTTC.

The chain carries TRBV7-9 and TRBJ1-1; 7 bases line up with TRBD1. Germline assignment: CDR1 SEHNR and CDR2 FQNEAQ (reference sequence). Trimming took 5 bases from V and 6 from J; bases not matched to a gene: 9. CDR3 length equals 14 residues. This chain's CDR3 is CASSIRQGRAEAFF. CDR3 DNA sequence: TGTGCCAGCAGCATCCGACAGGGCAGGGCTGAAGCTTTCTTT.

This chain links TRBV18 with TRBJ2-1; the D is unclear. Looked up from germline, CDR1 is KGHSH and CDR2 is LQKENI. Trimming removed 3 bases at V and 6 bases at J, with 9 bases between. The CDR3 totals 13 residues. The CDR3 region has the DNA TGTGCCAGCTCACCGCAGGTTGGCAATGAGCAGTTCTTC. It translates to CASSPQVGNEQFF.

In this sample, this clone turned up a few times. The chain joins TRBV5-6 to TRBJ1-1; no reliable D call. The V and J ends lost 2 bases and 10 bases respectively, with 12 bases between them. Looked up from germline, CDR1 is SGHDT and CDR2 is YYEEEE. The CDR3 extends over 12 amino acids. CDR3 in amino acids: CASSFGTTGAFF. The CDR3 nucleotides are TGTGCCAGCAGCTTCGGTACGACGGGAGCTTTCTTT. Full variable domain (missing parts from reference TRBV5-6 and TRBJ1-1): DAGVTQSPTHLIKTRGQQVTLRCSPKSGHDTVSWYQQALGQGPQFIFQYYEEEERQRGNFPDRFSGHQFPNYSSELNVNALLLGDSALYLCASSFGTTGAFFGQGTRLTVV.

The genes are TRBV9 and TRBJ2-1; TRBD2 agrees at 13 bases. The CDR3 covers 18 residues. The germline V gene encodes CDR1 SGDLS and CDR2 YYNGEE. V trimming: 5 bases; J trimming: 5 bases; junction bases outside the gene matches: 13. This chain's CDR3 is CASREGTSGKNFHNEQFF. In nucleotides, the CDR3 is TGTGCCAGCAGGGAAGGGACTAGCGGGAAGAACTTCCACAATGAGCAGTTCTTC.

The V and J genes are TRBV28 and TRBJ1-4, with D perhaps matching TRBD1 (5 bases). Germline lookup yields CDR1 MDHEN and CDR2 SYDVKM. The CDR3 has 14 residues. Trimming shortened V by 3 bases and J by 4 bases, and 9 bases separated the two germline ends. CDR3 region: CASSFRGNNEKLFF. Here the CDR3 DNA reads TGTGCCAGCAGTTTTAGGGGTAATAATGAAAAACTGTTTTTT.

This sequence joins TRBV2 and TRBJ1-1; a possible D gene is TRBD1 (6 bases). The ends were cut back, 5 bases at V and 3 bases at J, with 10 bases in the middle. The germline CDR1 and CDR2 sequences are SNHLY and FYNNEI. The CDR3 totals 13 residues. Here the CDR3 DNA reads TGTGCCAGCAGTACGGGGGGGCACACTGAAGCTTTCTTT. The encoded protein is CASSTGGHTEAFF.

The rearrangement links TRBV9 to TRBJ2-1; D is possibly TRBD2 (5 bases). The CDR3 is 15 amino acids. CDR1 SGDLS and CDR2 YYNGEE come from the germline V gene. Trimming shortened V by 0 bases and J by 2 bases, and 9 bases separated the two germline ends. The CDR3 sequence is CASSVAGSAYNEQFF. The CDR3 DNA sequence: TGTGCCAGCAGCGTAGCCGGTAGCGCCTACAATGAGCAGTTCTTC. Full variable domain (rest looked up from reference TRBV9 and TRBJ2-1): DSGVTQTPKHLITATGQRVTLRCSPRSGDLSVYWYQQSLDQGLQFLIQYYNGEERAKGNILERFSAQQFPDLHSELNLSSLELGDSALYFCASSVAGSAYNEQFFGPGTRLTVL.

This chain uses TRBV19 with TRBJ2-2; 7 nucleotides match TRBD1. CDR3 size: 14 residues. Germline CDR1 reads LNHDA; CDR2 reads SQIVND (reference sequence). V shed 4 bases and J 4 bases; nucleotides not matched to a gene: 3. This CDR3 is CASSTDRITGELFF. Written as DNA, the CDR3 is TGTGCCAGTAGTACGGACAGGATCACCGGGGAGCTGTTTTTT.

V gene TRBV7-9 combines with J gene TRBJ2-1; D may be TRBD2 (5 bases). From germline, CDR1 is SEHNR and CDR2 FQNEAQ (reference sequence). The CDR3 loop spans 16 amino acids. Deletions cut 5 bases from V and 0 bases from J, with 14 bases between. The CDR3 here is CASSPRAGNSYNEQFF. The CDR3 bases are TGTGCCAGCAGCCCAAGGGCGGGTAACTCCTACAATGAGCAGTTCTTC.

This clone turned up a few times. The CDR3: CASTPLAGVYEQYF. The CDR3, as DNA: TGTGCCAGCACCCCCCTAGCGGGAGTGTACGAGCAGTACTTC. The rearrangement uses TRBV27 and TRBJ2-7; 10 nucleotides align to TRBD2. Germline V gene lookup returns CDR1 MNHEY and CDR2 SMNVEV (reference sequence). This CDR3 has 14 residues. The J segment lost 4 bases and the V segment lost 7 bases, leaving 7 bases of the junction unmatched.

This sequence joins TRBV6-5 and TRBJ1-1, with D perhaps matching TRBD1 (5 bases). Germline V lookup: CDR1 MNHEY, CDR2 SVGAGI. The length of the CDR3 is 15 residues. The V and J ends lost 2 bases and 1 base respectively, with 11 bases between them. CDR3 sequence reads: CASSYGGQGNTEAFF. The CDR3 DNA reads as TGTGCCAGCAGTTACGGAGGGCAGGGGAACACTGAAGCTTTCTTT.

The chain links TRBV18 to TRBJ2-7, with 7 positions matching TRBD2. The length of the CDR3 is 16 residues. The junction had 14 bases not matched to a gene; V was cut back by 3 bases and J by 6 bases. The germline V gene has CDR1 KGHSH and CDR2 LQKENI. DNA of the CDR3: TGTGCCAGCTCACCTCCCCGGACTAGTTCCCCCTCCGAGCAGTACTTC. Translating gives CASSPPRTSSPSEQYF.

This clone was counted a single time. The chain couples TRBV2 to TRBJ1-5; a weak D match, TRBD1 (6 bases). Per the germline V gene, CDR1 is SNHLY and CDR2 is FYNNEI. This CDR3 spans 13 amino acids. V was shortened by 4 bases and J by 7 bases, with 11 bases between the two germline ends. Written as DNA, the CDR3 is TGTGCCAGCAGTGCAGGGGCGCAGCAGCCCCAGCATTTT. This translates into CASSAGAQQPQHF.

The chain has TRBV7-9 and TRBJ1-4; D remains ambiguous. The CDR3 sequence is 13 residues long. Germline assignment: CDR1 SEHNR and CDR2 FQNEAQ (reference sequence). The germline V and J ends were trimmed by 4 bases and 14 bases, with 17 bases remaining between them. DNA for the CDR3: TGTGCCAGCAGCTCGGCGACCCCGCAGGCCCTGTTTTTT. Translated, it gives CASSSATPQALFF.

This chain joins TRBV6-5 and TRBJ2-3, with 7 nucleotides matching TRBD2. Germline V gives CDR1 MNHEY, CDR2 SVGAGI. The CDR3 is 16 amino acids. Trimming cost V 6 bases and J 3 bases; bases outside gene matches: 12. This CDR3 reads CASRYRAGWVTDTQYF. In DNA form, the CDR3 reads TGTGCCAGCAGATACCGAGCGGGGTGGGTGACAGATACGCAGTATTTT.

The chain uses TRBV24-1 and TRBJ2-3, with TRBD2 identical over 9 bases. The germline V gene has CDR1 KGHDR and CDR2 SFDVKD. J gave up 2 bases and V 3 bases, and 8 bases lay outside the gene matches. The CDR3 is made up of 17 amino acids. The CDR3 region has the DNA TGTGCCACCAGTGATATCGCTAGCGGGGTAACCACAGATACGCAGTATTTT. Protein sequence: CATSDIASGVTTDTQYF.

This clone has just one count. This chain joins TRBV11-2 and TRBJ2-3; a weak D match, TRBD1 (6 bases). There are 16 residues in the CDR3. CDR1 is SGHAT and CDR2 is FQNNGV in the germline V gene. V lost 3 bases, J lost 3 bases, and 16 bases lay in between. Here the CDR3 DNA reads TGTGCCAGCAGCTTGGCCTCTACAGGGCGTACAGATACGCAGTATTTT. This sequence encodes CASSLASTGRTDTQYF.

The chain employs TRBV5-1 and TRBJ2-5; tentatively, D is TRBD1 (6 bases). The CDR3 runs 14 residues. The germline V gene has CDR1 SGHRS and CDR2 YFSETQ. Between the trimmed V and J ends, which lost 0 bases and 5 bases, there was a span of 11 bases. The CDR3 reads CASSLETGSETQYF. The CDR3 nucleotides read TGCGCCAGCAGCTTGGAAACAGGGTCGGAGACCCAGTACTTC.

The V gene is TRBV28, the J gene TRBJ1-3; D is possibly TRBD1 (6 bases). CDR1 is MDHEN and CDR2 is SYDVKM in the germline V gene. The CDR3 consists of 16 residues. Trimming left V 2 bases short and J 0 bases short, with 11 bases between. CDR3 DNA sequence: TGTGCCAGCAGTTTAGCCAGGGGCGACTCTGGAAACACCATATATTTT. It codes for CASSLARGDSGNTIYF.

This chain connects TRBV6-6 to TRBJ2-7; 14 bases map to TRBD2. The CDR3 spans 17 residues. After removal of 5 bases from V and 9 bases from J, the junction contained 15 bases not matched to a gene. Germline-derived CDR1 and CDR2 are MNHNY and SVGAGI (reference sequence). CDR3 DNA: TGTGCCAGCAGTCCTTCCTCCCCGACTAGCGGGGGGGGTGGGCAGTACTTC. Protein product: CASSPSSPTSGGGGQYF.

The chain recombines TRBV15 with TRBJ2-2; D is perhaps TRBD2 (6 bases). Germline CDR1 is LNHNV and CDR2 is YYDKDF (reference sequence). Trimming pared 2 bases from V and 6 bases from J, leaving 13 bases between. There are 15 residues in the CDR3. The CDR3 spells CATSRPRGYPGELFF. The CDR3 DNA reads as TGTGCCACCAGCAGACCCCGGGGGTACCCCGGGGAGCTGTTTTTT.